This T cell receptor (beta chain) was observed in a study of cytomegalovirus exposure and HLA in healthy donors. This clone showed up just once. Its antigen remains unidentified. Primers included in the PCR were 60 Vbeta and 13 Jbeta primers. Sequencing used immunoSEQ multiplex PCR; TCRdb keeps in-frame clones, though not all of them. The data show some 150,000 clones, roughly 87% seen once. Findings and limits, study-wide: Cytomegalovirus association was listed for 164 TCR beta chains.

The specimen was PBMCs. The sequence derives from a woman aged 25 to 39 in good health and CMV-seronegative.

In nucleotides, the CDR3 is TGTGCCAGCAGCTTAGGGGGCTTAGCGGGGGGGCGGGGGACCTACGAGCAGTACTTC. Its protein product is CASSLGGLAGGRGTYEQYF. The rearrangement uses TRBV7-2 and TRBJ2-7; TRBD2 agrees at 11 bases. After removal of 1 base from V and 2 bases from J, the junction contained 13 bases not matched to a gene. Germline V gene sequence: CDR1 SGHTA, CDR2 FQGNSA. This CDR3 spans 19 amino acids.